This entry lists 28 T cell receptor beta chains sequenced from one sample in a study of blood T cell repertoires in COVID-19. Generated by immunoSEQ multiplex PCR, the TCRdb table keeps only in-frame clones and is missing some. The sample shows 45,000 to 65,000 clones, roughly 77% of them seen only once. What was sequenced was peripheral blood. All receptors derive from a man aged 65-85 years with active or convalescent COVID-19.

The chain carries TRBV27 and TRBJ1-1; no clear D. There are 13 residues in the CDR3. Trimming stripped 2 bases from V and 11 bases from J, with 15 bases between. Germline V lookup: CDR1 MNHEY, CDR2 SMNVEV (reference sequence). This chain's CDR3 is CASSLPSGGNAFF. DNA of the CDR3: TGTGCCAGCAGTTTACCTAGCGGTGGAAACGCTTTCTTT.

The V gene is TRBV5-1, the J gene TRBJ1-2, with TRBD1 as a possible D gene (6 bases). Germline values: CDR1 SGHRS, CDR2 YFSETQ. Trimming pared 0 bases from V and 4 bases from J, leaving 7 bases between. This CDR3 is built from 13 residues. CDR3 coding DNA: TGCGCCAGCAGCTTGGCGGACAGCTATGGCTACACCTTC. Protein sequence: CASSLADSYGYTF.

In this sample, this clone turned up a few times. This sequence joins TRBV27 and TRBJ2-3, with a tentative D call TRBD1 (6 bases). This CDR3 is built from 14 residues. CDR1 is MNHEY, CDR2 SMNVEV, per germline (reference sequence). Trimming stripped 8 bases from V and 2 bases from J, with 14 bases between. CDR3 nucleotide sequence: TGTGCCAGCGGACCTACAGGGAACACAGATACGCAGTATTTT. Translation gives CASGPTGNTDTQYF.

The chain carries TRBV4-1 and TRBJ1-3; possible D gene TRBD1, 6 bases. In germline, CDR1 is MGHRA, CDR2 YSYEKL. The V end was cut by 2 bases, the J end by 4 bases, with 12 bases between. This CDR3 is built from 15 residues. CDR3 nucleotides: TGCGCCAGCAGCCAATGGGGGCTCCCGGGAAACACCATATATTTT. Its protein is CASSQWGLPGNTIYF.

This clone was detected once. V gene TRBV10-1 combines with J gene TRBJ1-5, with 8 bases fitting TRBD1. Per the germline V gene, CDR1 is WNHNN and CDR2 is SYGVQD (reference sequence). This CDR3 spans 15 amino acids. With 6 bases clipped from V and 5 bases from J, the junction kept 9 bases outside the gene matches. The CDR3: CASRMTGAGDQPQHF. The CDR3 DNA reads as TGCGCCAGCAGGATGACAGGGGCCGGAGATCAGCCCCAGCATTTT.

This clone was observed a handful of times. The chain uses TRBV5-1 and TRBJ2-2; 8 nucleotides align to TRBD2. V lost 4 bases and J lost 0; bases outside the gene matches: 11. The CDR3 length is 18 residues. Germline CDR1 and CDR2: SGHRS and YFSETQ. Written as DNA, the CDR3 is TGCGCCAGCAGCCCCGAAGGTAGCGGGGCATCGAACACCGGGGAGCTGTTTTTT. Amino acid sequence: CASSPEGSGASNTGELFF.

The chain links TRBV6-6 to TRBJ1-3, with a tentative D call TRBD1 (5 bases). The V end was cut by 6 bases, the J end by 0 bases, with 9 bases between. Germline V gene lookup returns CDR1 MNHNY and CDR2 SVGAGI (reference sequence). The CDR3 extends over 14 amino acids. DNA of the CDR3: TGTGCCAGCAGCCCAGGGCACTCTGGAAACACCATATATTTT. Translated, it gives CASSPGHSGNTIYF.

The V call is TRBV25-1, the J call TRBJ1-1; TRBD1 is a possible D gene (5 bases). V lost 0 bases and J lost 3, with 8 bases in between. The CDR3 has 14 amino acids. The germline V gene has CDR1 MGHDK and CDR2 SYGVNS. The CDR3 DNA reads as TGTGCCAGCAGTGAATACAGGGTGGACACTGAAGCTTTCTTT. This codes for CASSEYRVDTEAFF.

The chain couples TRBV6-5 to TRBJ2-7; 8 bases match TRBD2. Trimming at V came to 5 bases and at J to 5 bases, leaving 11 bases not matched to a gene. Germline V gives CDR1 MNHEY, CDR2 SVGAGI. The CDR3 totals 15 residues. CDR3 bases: TGTGCCAGCAGTATTTCGGGGGGGCGCGGAGACGAGCAGTACTTC. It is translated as CASSISGGRGDEQYF.

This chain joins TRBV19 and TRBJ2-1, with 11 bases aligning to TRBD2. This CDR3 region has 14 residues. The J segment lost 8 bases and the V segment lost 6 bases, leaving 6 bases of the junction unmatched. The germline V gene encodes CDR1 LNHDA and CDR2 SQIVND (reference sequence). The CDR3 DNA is TGTGCCAGTAGCCCGGGACTAGCGGTGGATGAGCAGTTCTTC. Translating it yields CASSPGLAVDEQFF.

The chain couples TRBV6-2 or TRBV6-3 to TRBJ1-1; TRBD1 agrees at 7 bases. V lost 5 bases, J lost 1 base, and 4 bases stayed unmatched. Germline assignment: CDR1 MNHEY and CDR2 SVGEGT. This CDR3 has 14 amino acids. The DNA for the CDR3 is TGTGCCAGCAGTGGGGACAGAGCGAACACTGAAGCTTTCTTT. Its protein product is CASSGDRANTEAFF.

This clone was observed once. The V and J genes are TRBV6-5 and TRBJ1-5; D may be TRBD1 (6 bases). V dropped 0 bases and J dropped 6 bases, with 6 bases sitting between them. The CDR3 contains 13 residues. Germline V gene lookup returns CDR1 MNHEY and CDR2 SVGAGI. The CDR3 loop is CASSYSTGQPQHF. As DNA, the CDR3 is TGTGCCAGCAGTTACTCGACAGGTCAGCCCCAGCATTTT.

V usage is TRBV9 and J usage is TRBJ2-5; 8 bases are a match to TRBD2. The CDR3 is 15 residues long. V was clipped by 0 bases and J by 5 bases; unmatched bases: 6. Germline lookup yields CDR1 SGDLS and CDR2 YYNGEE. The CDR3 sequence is CASSVGVSGVETQYF. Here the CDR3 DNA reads TGTGCCAGCAGCGTAGGGGTTAGCGGGGTTGAGACCCAGTACTTC.

CDR3 DNA sequence: TGTGCCAGCAAACGGGACAGCTACAATGAGCAGTTCTTC. Protein product: CASKRDSYNEQFF. The V and J genes are TRBV6-5 and TRBJ2-1; TRBD1 matches at 7 bases. Per germline, CDR1 MNHEY and CDR2 SVGAGI. V lost 7 bases and J lost 3; bases outside the gene matches: 3. There are 13 residues in the CDR3.

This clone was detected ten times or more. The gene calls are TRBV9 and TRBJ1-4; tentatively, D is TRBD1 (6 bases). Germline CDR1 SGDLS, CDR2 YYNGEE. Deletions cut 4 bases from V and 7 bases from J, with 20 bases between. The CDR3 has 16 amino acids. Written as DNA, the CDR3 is TGTGCCAGCAGCCCGCGACCGGGACATTCTTCTGAAAAACTGTTTTTT. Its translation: CASSPRPGHSSEKLFF.

The CDR3 DNA follows: TGTGCCAGCAGTTTATGGGAAGGGACAGGGGGCACTGAAGCTTTCTTT. Its translation: CASSLWEGTGGTEAFF. The rearrangement links TRBV28 to TRBJ1-1, with 11 positions matching TRBD1. CDR1 is MDHEN, CDR2 SYDVKM, per germline. The CDR3 contains 16 residues. Germline trimming cut 0 bases from V and 4 bases from J; bases unmatched to any gene: 4.

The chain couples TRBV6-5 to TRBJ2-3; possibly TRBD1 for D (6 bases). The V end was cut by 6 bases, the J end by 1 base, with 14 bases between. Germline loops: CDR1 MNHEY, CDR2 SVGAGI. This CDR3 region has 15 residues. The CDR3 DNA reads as TGTGCCAGCAGCCAAGAGGGGGTGGGCACAGATACGCAGTATTTT. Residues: CASSQEGVGTDTQYF.

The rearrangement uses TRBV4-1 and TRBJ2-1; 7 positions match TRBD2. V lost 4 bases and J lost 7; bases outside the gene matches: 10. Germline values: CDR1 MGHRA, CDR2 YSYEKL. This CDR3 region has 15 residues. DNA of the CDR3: TGCGCCAGCAGCCTAACGGGACTACCTTCGAATGAGCAGTTCTTC. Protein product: CASSLTGLPSNEQFF.

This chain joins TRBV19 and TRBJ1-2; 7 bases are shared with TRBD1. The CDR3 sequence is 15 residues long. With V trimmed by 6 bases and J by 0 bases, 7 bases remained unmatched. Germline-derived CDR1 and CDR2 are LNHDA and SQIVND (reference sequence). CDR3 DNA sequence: TGTGCCAGTAGCGTTGGGACAGAAGCTAACTATGGCTACACCTTC. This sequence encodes CASSVGTEANYGYTF.

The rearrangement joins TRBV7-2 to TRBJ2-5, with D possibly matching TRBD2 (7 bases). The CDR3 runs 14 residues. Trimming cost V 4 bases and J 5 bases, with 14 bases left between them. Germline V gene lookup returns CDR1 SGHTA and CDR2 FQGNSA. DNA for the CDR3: TGTGCCAGCAGCTCAAGGGGGGGGCGGGAGACCCAGTACTTC. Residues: CASSSRGGRETQYF.

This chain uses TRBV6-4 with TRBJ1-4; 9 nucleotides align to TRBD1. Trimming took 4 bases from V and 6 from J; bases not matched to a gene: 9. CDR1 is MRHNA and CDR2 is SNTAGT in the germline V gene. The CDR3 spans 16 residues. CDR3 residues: CASSGQGDRGDEKLFF. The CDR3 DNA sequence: TGTGCCAGCAGTGGACAGGGGGATAGAGGCGATGAAAAACTGTTTTTT.

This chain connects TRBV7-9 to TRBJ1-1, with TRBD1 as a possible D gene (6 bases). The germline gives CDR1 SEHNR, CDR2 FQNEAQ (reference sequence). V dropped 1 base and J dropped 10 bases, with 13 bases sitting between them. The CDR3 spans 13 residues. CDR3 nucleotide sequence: TGTGCCAGCAGCTTAGGCGGGGGGCAGGTAGCTTTCTTT. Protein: CASSLGGGQVAFF. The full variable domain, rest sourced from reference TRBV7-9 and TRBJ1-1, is DTGVSQNPRHKITKRGQNVTFRCDPISEHNRLYWYRQTLGQGPEFLTYFQNEAQLEKSRLLSDRFSAERPKGSFSTLEIQRTEQGDSAMYLCASSLGGGQVAFFGQGTRLTVV.

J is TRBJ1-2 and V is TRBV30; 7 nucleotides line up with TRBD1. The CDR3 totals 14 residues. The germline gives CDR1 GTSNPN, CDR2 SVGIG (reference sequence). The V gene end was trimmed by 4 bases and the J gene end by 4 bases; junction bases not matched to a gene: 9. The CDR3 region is CAWKGQGVAYGYTF. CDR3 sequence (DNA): TGTGCCTGGAAGGGGCAGGGGGTCGCCTATGGCTACACCTTC.

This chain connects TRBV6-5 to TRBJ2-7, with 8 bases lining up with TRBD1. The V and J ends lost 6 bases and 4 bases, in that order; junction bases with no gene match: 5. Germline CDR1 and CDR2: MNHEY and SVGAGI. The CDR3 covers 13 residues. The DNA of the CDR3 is TGTGCCAGCAGAGGACAGGGTAATTACGAGCAGTACTTC. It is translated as CASRGQGNYEQYF.

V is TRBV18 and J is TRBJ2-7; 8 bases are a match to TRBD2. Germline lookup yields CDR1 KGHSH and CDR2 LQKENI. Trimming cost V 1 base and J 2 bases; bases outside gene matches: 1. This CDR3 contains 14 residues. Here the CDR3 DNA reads TGTGCCAGCTCACCACTAGCGGGACCCTACGAGCAGTACTTC. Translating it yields CASSPLAGPYEQYF.

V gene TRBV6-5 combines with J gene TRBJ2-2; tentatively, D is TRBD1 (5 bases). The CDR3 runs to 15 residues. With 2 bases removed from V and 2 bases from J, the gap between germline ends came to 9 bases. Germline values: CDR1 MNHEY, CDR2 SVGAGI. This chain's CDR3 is CASSYGAGNTGELFF. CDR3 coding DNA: TGTGCCAGCAGTTACGGGGCAGGCAACACCGGGGAGCTGTTTTTT.

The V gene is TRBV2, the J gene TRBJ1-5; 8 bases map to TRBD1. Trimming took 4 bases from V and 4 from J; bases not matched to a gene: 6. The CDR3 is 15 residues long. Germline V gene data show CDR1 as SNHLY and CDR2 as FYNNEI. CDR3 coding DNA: TGTGCCAGCAGTGTTAGGACAGGGTTAAATCAGCCCCAGCATTTT. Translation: CASSVRTGLNQPQHF.

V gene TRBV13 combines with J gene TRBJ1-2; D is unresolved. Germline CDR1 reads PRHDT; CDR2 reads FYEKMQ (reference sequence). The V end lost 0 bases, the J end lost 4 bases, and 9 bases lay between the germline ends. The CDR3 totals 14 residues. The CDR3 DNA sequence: TGTGCCAGCAGCTTAGGACAGCCCCTCTATGGCTACACCTTC. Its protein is CASSLGQPLYGYTF.